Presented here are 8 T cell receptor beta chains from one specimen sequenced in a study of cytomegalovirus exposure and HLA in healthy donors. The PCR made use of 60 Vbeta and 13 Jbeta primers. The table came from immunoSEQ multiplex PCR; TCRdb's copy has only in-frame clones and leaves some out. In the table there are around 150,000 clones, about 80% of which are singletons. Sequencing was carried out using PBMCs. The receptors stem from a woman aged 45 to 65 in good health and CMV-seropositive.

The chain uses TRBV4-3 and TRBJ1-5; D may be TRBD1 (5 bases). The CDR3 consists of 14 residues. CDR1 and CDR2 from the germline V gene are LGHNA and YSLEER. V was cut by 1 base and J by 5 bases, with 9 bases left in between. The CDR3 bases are TGCGCCAGCAGCCAAGGCGGGGGTCATCAGCCCCAGCATTTT. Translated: CASSQGGGHQPQHF.

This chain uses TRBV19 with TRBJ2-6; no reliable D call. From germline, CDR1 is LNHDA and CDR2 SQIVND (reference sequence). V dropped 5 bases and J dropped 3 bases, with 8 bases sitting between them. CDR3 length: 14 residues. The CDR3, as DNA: TGTGCCAGTAGTCCACCAGGTGGGGCCAACGTCCTGACTTTC. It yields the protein CASSPPGGANVLTF.

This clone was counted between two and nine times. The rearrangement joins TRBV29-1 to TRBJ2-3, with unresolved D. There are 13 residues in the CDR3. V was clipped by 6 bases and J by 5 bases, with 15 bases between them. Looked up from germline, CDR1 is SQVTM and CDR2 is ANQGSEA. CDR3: CSVYTPTVDTQYF. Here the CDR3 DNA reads TGCAGCGTGTATACCCCCACAGTAGATACGCAGTATTTT.

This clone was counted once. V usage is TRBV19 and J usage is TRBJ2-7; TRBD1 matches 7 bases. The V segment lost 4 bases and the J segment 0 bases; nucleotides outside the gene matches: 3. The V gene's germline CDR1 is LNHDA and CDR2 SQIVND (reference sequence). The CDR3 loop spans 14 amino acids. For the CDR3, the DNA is TGTGCCAGTAGTAGAGGACAGGCCTCCTACGAGCAGTACTTC. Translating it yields CASSRGQASYEQYF.

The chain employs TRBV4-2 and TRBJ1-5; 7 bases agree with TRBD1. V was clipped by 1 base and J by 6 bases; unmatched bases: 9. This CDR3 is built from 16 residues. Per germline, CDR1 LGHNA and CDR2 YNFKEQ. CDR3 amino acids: CASSQAESDRPQPQHF. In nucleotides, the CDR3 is TGTGCCAGCAGCCAAGCGGAGTCGGACAGGCCTCAGCCCCAGCATTTT.

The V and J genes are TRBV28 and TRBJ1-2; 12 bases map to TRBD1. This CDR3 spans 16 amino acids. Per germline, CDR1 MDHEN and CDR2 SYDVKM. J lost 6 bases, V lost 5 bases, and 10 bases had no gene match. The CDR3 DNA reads TGTGCCAGCAGTAGAAAACGGGACAGGGGGCTTGATGGCTACACCTTC. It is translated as CASSRKRDRGLDGYTF.

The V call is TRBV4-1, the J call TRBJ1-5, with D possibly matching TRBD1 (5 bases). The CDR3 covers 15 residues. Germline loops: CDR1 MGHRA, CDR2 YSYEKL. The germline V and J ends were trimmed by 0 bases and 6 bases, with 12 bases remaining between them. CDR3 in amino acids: CASSQEGGRVQPQHF. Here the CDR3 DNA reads TGCGCCAGCAGCCAAGAGGGGGGACGCGTTCAGCCCCAGCATTTT.

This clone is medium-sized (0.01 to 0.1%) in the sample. The CDR3 spells CAWSVGGVGYNEQFF. Here the CDR3 DNA reads TGTGCCTGGAGTGTAGGGGGCGTAGGATACAATGAGCAGTTCTTC. This chain uses TRBV30 with TRBJ2-1, with 7 bases identical to TRBD1. The CDR3 runs to 15 residues. Germline CDR1 GTSNPN, CDR2 SVGIG (reference sequence). V was clipped by 0 bases and J by 4 bases; unmatched bases: 6.